The next 12 T cell receptor beta chains were all read from a single sample in a study of blood T cell repertoires in COVID-19. Repertoires were generated with immunoSEQ multiplex PCR, while TCRdb's copy carries only in-frame clones and drops some. In the table there are roughly 240,000 clones, roughly 82% of which are singletons. Sequencing used peripheral blood. Source of these receptors: a woman older than 75 with COVID-19, enrolled during active disease.

The table lists this clone with a few counts. The J gene is TRBJ2-7, the V gene TRBV4-1, with 7 positions matching TRBD1. Germline CDR1 MGHRA, CDR2 YSYEKL. The J segment lost 6 bases and the V segment lost 1 base, leaving 9 bases of the junction unmatched. This CDR3 is built from 15 residues. The CDR3 spells CASSQVWDSMGEQYF. CDR3 nucleotide sequence: TGCGCCAGCAGCCAAGTCTGGGACAGTATGGGCGAGCAGTACTTC.

The J gene is TRBJ1-4, the V gene TRBV10-3; 7 nucleotides match TRBD1. The CDR3 runs 16 residues. Germline V gene sequence: CDR1 ENHRY, CDR2 SYGVKD. V shed 4 bases and J 1 base; nucleotides not matched to a gene: 6. CDR3 region: CAISADRVGTNEKLFF. CDR3 nucleotides: TGTGCCATCAGTGCAGACAGGGTGGGAACTAATGAAAAACTGTTTTTT.

The chain combines TRBV7-2 with TRBJ1-3; D is ambiguous. Trimming took 3 bases from V and 0 from J, leaving 6 bases between them. This CDR3 has 14 residues. Germline V lookup: CDR1 SGHTA, CDR2 FQGNSA. CDR3 nucleotide sequence: TGTGCCAGCAGCTTTGACATCTCTGGAAACACCATATATTTT. This gives the protein CASSFDISGNTIYF.

The chain has TRBV6-5 and TRBJ1-5; TRBD1 might be the D (6 bases). The germline gives CDR1 MNHEY, CDR2 SVGAGI. With 6 bases removed from V and 7 bases from J, the gap between germline ends came to 16 bases. The CDR3 extends over 14 amino acids. Here the CDR3 DNA reads TGTGCCAGCAGGAAACAGGGCTCTGGGCAGCCCCAGCATTTT. It codes for CASRKQGSGQPQHF.

The chain uses TRBV28 and TRBJ1-1; 8 nucleotides agree with TRBD1. Germline V gene lookup returns CDR1 MDHEN and CDR2 SYDVKM. This CDR3 has 11 amino acids. Germline trimming cut 8 bases from V and 7 bases from J; bases unmatched to any gene: 3. The chain's CDR3 is CASDRGGEAFF. CDR3 in DNA: TGTGCCAGCGACAGGGGAGGTGAAGCTTTCTTT.

This clone was seen at least ten times. The V gene is TRBV5-1, the J gene TRBJ1-2; a possible D gene is TRBD1 (6 bases). Per germline, CDR1 SGHRS and CDR2 YFSETQ. The CDR3 length is 15 residues. V lost 1 base, J lost 5 bases, and 15 bases lay in between. DNA of the CDR3: TGCGCCAGCAGCTTGAGGCAGGGGATGGGGTATGGCTACACCTTC. Translating it yields CASSLRQGMGYGYTF.

The rearrangement links TRBV28 to TRBJ1-5; no clear D. The CDR3 length is 14 residues. Germline V gene sequence: CDR1 MDHEN, CDR2 SYDVKM. V shed 6 bases and J shed 4 bases, with 13 bases lying between them. The CDR3: CASSRRISNQPQHF. CDR3 coding DNA: TGTGCCAGCAGCCGGAGGATCAGTAATCAGCCCCAGCATTTT.

This chain joins TRBV4-1 and TRBJ2-1; TRBD2 matches 14 bases. The germline gives CDR1 MGHRA, CDR2 YSYEKL. The CDR3 loop spans 16 amino acids. V shed 1 base, J shed 9 bases, and the junction held 5 bases outside the gene matches. CDR3 DNA: TGCGCCAGCAGCCAAGCGACTAGCGGGGGGGCAGGTGAGCAGTTCTTC. Protein: CASSQATSGGAGEQFF.

This chain connects TRBV6-5 to TRBJ2-3; 9 bases are shared with TRBD1. Germline loops: CDR1 MNHEY, CDR2 SVGAGI. With 5 bases clipped from V and 2 bases from J, the junction kept 2 bases outside the gene matches. The CDR3 runs 14 residues. The chain's CDR3 is CASSRTGVTDTQYF. For the CDR3, the DNA is TGTGCCAGCAGTCGGACAGGGGTCACAGATACGCAGTATTTT.

The chain has TRBV3-1 (or the pseudogene TRBV3-2) and TRBJ2-1, with TRBD2 matching over 7 bases. The CDR3 runs 12 residues. Germline-derived CDR1 and CDR2 are LGHDT and YNNKEL (reference sequence). The ends lost 7 bases at V and 4 bases at J; junction bases unmatched: 1. The CDR3 reads CASTGGYNEQFF. As DNA, the CDR3 is TGTGCCAGCACCGGGGGGTACAATGAGCAGTTCTTC.

The chain employs TRBV5-1 and TRBJ2-1; 10 nucleotides line up with TRBD1. The V gene end was trimmed by 0 bases and the J gene end by 4 bases; junction bases not matched to a gene: 4. This CDR3 has 16 residues. Germline V gene lookup returns CDR1 SGHRS and CDR2 YFSETQ. The CDR3 DNA follows: TGCGCCAGCAGCTTGGGACAGGGGGCTGGTTACAATGAGCAGTTCTTC. The encoded protein is CASSLGQGAGYNEQFF.

The chain carries TRBV6-5 and TRBJ1-3, with D possibly being TRBD1 (6 bases). The CDR3 runs 15 residues. Trimming shortened V by 0 bases and J by 4 bases, and 10 bases separated the two germline ends. From germline, CDR1 is MNHEY and CDR2 SVGAGI. The CDR3 reads CASSYSSRGGNTIYF. In DNA form, the CDR3 reads TGTGCCAGCAGTTACTCAAGCAGGGGCGGAAACACCATATATTTT.